A selection of T cell receptor beta chains follows, all from one sample in a study of identical twins. TCRdb passed the 5' RACE reads through MiXCR, listing each CDR3 protein once. The table lists 400,000 to 500,000 distinct CDR3 sequences, 14% of them singletons. The same data also went into a second study, on yellow fever vaccine responses in identical twins.

Source material: CD4+ T cells sorted from blood. All receptors come from a woman aged 18-35 years in good health. CDR3s include the opening cysteine and the closing phenylalanine or tryptophan. D genes are given only for firm matches.

d_call | j_call | v_call | cdr3_aa
- | TRBJ1-1 | TRBV15 | CATSSDRFDTEAFF
TRBD2 | TRBJ2-3 | TRBV3-1 | CASSHQLAGGPDTQYF
- | TRBJ2-7 | TRBV30 | CAWSVRGGYEQYF
- | TRBJ1-1 | TRBV10-3 | CAIRGRTLNTEAFF
TRBD2 | TRBJ2-1 | TRBV19 | CASSPRTSGRGEQFF
- | TRBJ2-3 | TRBV29-1 | CSVPRGIASTDTQYF
TRBD1 | TRBJ1-1 | TRBV9 | CASSDWTGPTEAFF
TRBD1 | TRBJ2-7 | TRBV24-1 | CATSDGTAYEQYF
- | TRBJ2-7 | TRBV20-1 | CSAREDRSSYEQYF
TRBD2 | TRBJ2-7 | TRBV11-2 | CASSLIGTSFSYEQYF
- | TRBJ1-5 | TRBV15 | CATSREFGYQPQHF
- | TRBJ2-7 | TRBV18 | CASTAGTEPYEQYF
TRBD2 | TRBJ2-3 | TRBV7-2 | CASSWAGLAGHTDTQYF
- | TRBJ1-5 | TRBV7-8 | CASSLERQGQPQHF
- | TRBJ1-1 | TRBV20-1 | CSAYPAGKNTEAFF
TRBD2 | TRBJ2-5 | TRBV12-3/TRBV12-4 | CASSPPLAGGETQYF
- | TRBJ2-5 | TRBV25-1 | CASSEIGQGTETQYF
TRBD1 | TRBJ2-2 | TRBV29-1 | CSVGNGQGPTGELFF
TRBD2 | TRBJ2-7 | TRBV6-2/TRBV6-3 | CASSPRRETTYEQYF
- | TRBJ2-5 | TRBV14 | CASSQDDWGSGETQYF
- | TRBJ2-3 | TRBV2 | CASSAVLEGTDTQYF
- | TRBJ2-1 | TRBV12-3/TRBV12-4 | CASSLGQGGAGEQFF
- | TRBJ2-7 | TRBV6-1 | CASRKGVTSSYEQYF
- | TRBJ2-1 | TRBV3-1 | CASSQDTGRFYNEQFF
- | TRBJ1-2 | TRBV21-1 | CASSKGSQGQSYGYTF
TRBD2 | TRBJ2-1 | TRBV20-1 | CSARGSGGGTYNEQFF
- | TRBJ2-5 | TRBV28 | CASSGRRDQYF
- | TRBJ1-6 | TRBV20-1 | CSARDEPLQGLALHF
- | TRBJ2-2 | TRBV20-1 | CSAEAGLNTGELFF
TRBD2 | TRBJ2-3 | TRBV11-2 | CASSSTVPGLAGGDTQYF
- | TRBJ1-6 | TRBV2 | CASTKDSSYNSPLHF
- | TRBJ2-2 | TRBV20-1 | CSASDGTVKNTGELFF
- | TRBJ2-3 | TRBV29-1 | CSTRTGPTTDTQYF
TRBD2 | TRBJ2-3 | TRBV12-3/TRBV12-4 | CASSLSSGGSTDTQYF
TRBD2 | TRBJ2-3 | TRBV20-1 | CSAGLAGSTDTQYF
TRBD2 | TRBJ2-3 | TRBV4-2 | CASSQERLAGGGGDTQYF
- | TRBJ2-7 | TRBV28 | CASRPTGTFYEQYF
- | TRBJ1-4 | TRBV20-1 | CSARAPQQSTNEKLFF
- | TRBJ2-5 | TRBV7-2 | CASSLAWRAETQYF
- | TRBJ2-3 | TRBV27 | CASSCIALACTDTQYF
- | TRBJ2-2 | TRBV6-1 | CASSEGTVGTGELFF
- | TRBJ2-1 | TRBV3-1 | CASSPSGNEQFF
TRBD1 | TRBJ1-5 | TRBV12-3/TRBV12-4 | CASSPTGSNQPQHF
- | TRBJ1-5 | TRBV9 | CASSVTDSVEPQHF
- | TRBJ2-3 | TRBV12-3/TRBV12-4 | CASSFIQISTDTQYF
- | TRBJ2-5 | TRBV7-7 | CASSLTSAGETQYF
- | TRBJ2-1 | TRBV27 | CASRAGNNEQFF
- | TRBJ2-1 | TRBV5-1 | CASSLTRNNEQFF
TRBD1 | TRBJ1-1 | TRBV20-1 | CSAEPGTGAEGTEAFF
- | TRBJ2-7 | TRBV19 | CASSTRGSAYEQYF
TRBD1 | TRBJ1-2 | TRBV2 | CASSVQGAKGYTF
- | TRBJ2-7 | TRBV5-1 | CASSVIMGSSYEQYF
- | TRBJ1-1 | TRBV28 | CASTRLQVLNTEAFF
- | TRBJ2-2 | TRBV9 | CASSVGGRSGELFF
- | TRBJ1-1 | TRBV19 | CASSIPGLNTEAFF
- | TRBJ2-3 | TRBV28 | CASSFRRQASTDTQYF
TRBD1 | TRBJ2-7 | TRBV7-9 | CASTRQGALNPYEQYF
- | TRBJ2-5 | TRBV2 | CASSLPLWGNQETQYF